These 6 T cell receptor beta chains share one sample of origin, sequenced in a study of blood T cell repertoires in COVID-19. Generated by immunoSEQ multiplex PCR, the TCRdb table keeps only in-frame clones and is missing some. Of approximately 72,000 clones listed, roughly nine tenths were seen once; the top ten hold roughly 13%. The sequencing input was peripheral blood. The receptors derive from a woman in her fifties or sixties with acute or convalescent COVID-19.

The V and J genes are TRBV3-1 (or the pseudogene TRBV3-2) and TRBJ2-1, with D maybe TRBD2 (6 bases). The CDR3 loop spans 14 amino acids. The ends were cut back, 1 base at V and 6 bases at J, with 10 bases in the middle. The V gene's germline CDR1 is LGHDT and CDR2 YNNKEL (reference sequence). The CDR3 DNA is TGTGCCAGCAGCCAAGTAACTAGCCGCAATGAGCAGTTCTTC. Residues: CASSQVTSRNEQFF.

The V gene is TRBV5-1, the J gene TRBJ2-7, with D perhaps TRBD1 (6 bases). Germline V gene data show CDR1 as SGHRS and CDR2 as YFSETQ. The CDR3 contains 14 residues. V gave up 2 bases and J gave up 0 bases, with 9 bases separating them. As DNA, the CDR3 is TGCGCCAGCAGCTTCGGGACATCCTCCTACGAGCAGTACTTC. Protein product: CASSFGTSSYEQYF.

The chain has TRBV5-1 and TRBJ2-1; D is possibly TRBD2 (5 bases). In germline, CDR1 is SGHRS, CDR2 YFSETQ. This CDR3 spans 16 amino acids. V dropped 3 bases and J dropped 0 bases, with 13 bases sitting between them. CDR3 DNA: TGCGCCAGCAGCTCCATGGAAGGGAGCTCCTACAATGAGCAGTTCTTC. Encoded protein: CASSSMEGSSYNEQFF.

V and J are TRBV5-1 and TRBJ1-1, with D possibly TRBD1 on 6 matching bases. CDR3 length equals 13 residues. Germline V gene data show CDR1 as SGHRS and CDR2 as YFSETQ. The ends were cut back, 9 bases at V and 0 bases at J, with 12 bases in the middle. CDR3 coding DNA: TGCGCCACGAGGACAGATATGAACACTGAAGCTTTCTTT. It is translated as CATRTDMNTEAFF.

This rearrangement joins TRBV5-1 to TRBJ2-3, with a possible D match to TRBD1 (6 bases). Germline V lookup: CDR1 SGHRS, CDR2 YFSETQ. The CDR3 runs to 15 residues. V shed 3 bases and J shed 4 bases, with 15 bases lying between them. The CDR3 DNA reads TGCGCCAGCAGCTCTCAGACAGGTTCCTCAGATACGCAGTATTTT. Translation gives CASSSQTGSSDTQYF.

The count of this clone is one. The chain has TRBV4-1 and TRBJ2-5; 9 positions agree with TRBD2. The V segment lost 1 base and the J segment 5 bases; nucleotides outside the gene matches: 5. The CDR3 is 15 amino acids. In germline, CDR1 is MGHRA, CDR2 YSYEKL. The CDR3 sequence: CASSQVGLAGETQYF. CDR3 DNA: TGCGCCAGCAGCCAAGTAGGGCTAGCGGGGGAGACCCAGTACTTC.